One T cell receptor (beta chain) is described in this entry. Reverse transcription of roughly 0.5 to 1 ug RNA was carried out with random hexamers. The amplification used immunoSEQ multiplex PCR on TCR beta CDR3; it spanned 54 Vbeta and 13 Jbeta. Via MiXCR, TCRdb re-called the immunoSEQ multiplex PCR reads, giving one row per CDR3 protein. The data hold fewer than 200,000 distinct CDR3 sequences, with around 96% observed a single time. This sample was included in a study of CD8 T cells in Susac syndrome. Per the germline V gene, CDR1 is SQVTM and CDR2 is ANQGSEA. V lost 2 bases to trimming and J lost 2 bases; unmatched junction nucleotides: 5. The CDR3 totals 15 residues. TCR beta sequences were obtained from blood CD8+ and CD4+ T cells. The multiple sclerosis controls comprised treatment-naive patients whose relapsing-remitting disease was stable or active.

This chain connects TRBV29-1 to TRBJ2-7, with 11 bases matching TRBD2. The clonotype originates from a human donor with multiple sclerosis. Material: CD8+ T cells from PBMCs. In nucleotides, the CDR3 is TGCAGCGTTGAAAGGACTAGCGGGTTAGCCTACGAGCAGTACTTC. It yields the protein CSVERTSGLAYEQYF.